The 21 T cell receptor beta chains in this list originate from one sample, sequenced in a study of T-cell reconstitution after alpha-beta-depleted transplantation in children. Library preparation (for TCRbeta) was performed with unique molecular identifiers. In TCRdb, the PCR reads were re-called with MiXCR into one record per CDR3 protein. The sample holds fewer than 550,000 distinct CDR3 sequences, about an eighth seen once. Sequenced material: PBMCs, mostly from graft donor cells, taken 180 days after TCRalphabeta/CD19-depleted stem cell transplant. These receptors originate from a female patient under 10 years old who had a stem cell transplant for aplastic anemia, so the T cells may come from the graft donor.

This clonotype appeared a few times. This chain links TRBV27 with TRBJ2-1; D possibly corresponds to TRBD1 (5 bases). CDR3 length: 14 amino acids. Per the germline V gene, CDR1 is MNHEY and CDR2 is SMNVEV (reference sequence). The V end was cut by 2 bases, the J end by 5 bases, with 10 bases between. CDR3 residues: CASSLNTGNNEQFF. CDR3 sequence (DNA): TGTGCCAGCAGTTTAAACACAGGCAACAATGAGCAGTTCTTC.

V is TRBV5-1 and J is TRBJ2-4, with 8 positions matching TRBD2. V lost 0 bases to trimming and J lost 0 bases; unmatched junction nucleotides: 8. The CDR3 length is 18 residues. Germline CDR1 is SGHRS and CDR2 is YFSETQ. The CDR3 DNA reads as TGCGCCAGCAGCTTGGCGGAAAGCGGGGGACTAGCCAAAAACATTCAGTACTTC. Translating gives CASSLAESGGLAKNIQYF.

This clonotype was seen more than once but under ten times. The rearrangement joins TRBV12-3 or TRBV12-4 to TRBJ1-6, with no clear D. CDR3 length: 15 residues. With 3 bases removed from V and 9 bases from J, the gap between germline ends came to 15 bases. CDR3: CASSFGSEGGSPLHF. The CDR3 bases are TGTGCCAGCAGTTTCGGGTCCGAGGGCGGTTCACCCCTCCACTTT.

The gene calls are TRBV27 and TRBJ2-7; 7 nucleotides agree with TRBD2. The CDR3 loop spans 16 amino acids. With 2 bases clipped from V and 3 bases from J, the junction kept 10 bases outside the gene matches. CDR1 and CDR2 from the germline V gene are MNHEY and SMNVEV (reference sequence). CDR3: CASSLGLPGGGYEQYF. Written as DNA, the CDR3 is TGTGCCAGCAGTTTAGGTCTGCCGGGAGGTGGCTACGAGCAGTACTTC.

The V gene is TRBV7-8, the J gene TRBJ2-7, with D possibly matching TRBD1 (6 bases). The CDR3 is 17 amino acids. With 5 bases removed from V and 0 bases from J, the gap between germline ends came to 20 bases. Per the germline V gene, CDR1 is SGHVS and CDR2 is FQNEAQ. The chain's CDR3 is CASSPRLGAALSYEQYF. In nucleotides, the CDR3 is TGTGCCAGCAGCCCCCGTCTGGGGGCAGCACTCTCCTACGAGCAGTACTTC.

This CDR3 is CASSLVGRTGELFF. The CDR3 coding sequence is TGCGCCAGCAGCTTGGTGGGCCGCACCGGGGAGCTGTTTTTT. V and J are TRBV5-1 and TRBJ2-2, with D unclear. V gave up 0 bases and J gave up 4 bases, with 7 bases separating them. CDR1 SGHRS and CDR2 YFSETQ come from the germline V gene. The CDR3 is made up of 14 amino acids.

The chain carries TRBV11-2 and TRBJ2-1; TRBD2 is a possible D gene (6 bases). The CDR3 length is 15 residues. Trimming removed 5 bases at V and 5 bases at J, with 16 bases between. Per the germline V gene, CDR1 is SGHAT and CDR2 is FQNNGV. CDR3 protein: CASSARPGVDNEQFF. In DNA form, the CDR3 reads TGTGCCAGCAGCGCCCGTCCGGGGGTCGACAATGAGCAGTTCTTC.

The chain links TRBV3-1 to TRBJ1-5, with D possibly being TRBD1 (6 bases). The CDR3 is 13 amino acids. Trimming removed 4 bases at V and 7 bases at J, with 11 bases between. The germline V gene has CDR1 LGHDT and CDR2 YNNKEL (reference sequence). The CDR3 DNA follows: TGTGCCAGCAGCCCCCAACAGGGACAGCCCCAGCATTTT. This translates into CASSPQQGQPQHF.

The chain has TRBV12-3 or TRBV12-4 and TRBJ2-3; D gene uncertain. This CDR3 is built from 13 residues. V gave up 7 bases and J gave up 0 bases, with 8 bases separating them. The CDR3 loop is CASNRPSTDTQYF. In DNA, the CDR3 is TGTGCCAGCAACAGACCTAGCACAGATACGCAGTATTTT.

The chain recombines TRBV6-1 with TRBJ2-1, with 10 bases identical to TRBD1. Germline V gene lookup returns CDR1 MNHNS and CDR2 SASEGT. The trim removed 6 bases at V and 6 bases at J, leaving 5 bases unmatched. This CDR3 has 14 amino acids. The CDR3 coding sequence is TGTGCCAGCAGACCCGGACAGGGGGGCAATGAGCAGTTCTTC. It specifies CASRPGQGGNEQFF.

This clonotype turned up a few times. J is TRBJ2-7 and V is TRBV7-9; D not certain. The CDR3 has 10 amino acids. Trimming stripped 8 bases from V and 3 bases from J, with 5 bases between. Germline V CDR1 and CDR2: SEHNR, FQNEAQ (reference sequence). In DNA form, the CDR3 reads TGTGCCAGCGGAGTCTACGAGCAGTACTTC. Its translation is CASGVYEQYF.

Only a few counts were recorded for this clonotype. V is TRBV20-1 and J is TRBJ2-5, with 7 nucleotides matching TRBD1. This CDR3 has 12 amino acids. CDR1 and CDR2 from the germline V gene are DFQATT and SNEGSKA (reference sequence). The CDR3 DNA follows: TGCAGGACGACAGGGTCTCAAGAGACCCAGTACTTC. Translation: CRTTGSQETQYF.

This clonotype was found a few times. This chain links TRBV20-1 with TRBJ2-1; 9 bases map to TRBD2. The CDR3 covers 13 residues. Germline V CDR1 and CDR2: DFQATT, SNEGSKA (reference sequence). In nucleotides, the CDR3 is TGCACCCCCGAGCGGGAGGAATACAATGAGCAGTTCTTC. This gives the protein CTPEREEYNEQFF.

This clonotype was detected only a few times. The V and J genes are TRBV7-2 and TRBJ2-2; 10 bases are shared with TRBD2. The CDR3 sequence is 15 residues long. CDR1 is SGHTA and CDR2 is FQGNSA in the germline V gene. V gave up 5 bases and J gave up 5 bases; unmatched junction bases: 5. This chain's CDR3 is CASSPPGLATGELFF. CDR3 nucleotide sequence: TGTGCCAGCAGCCCACCGGGACTAGCGACCGGGGAGCTGTTTTTT.

This clonotype was seen only a few times. This chain's CDR3 is CASSPDTVNTEAFF. CDR3 bases: TGTGCCAGCAGCCCCGACACCGTGAACACTGAAGCTTTCTTT. V is TRBV3-1 and J is TRBJ1-1; D is unclear. The CDR3 runs 14 residues. Germline CDR1 reads LGHDT; CDR2 reads YNNKEL (reference sequence). Trimming shortened V by 4 bases and J by 0 bases, and 9 bases separated the two germline ends. Variable domain in full (rest from reference TRBV3-1 and TRBJ1-1): DTAVSQTPKYLVTQMGNDKSIKCEQNLGHDTMYWYKQDSKKFLKIMFSYNNKELIINETVPNRFSPKSPDKAHLNLHINSLELGDSAVYFCASSPDTVNTEAFFGQGTRLTVV.

This clonotype was seen a handful of times. The genes are TRBV6-9 and TRBJ2-3, with TRBD2 identical over 8 bases. CDR3 length: 23 residues. The junction had 27 bases not matched to a gene; V was cut back by 2 bases and J by 2 bases. CDR1 MNHGY and CDR2 SVAAGI come from the germline V gene. The CDR3 loop is CASSYRKGGTRDAYVPNTDTQYF. In nucleotides, the CDR3 is TGTGCCAGCAGTTATCGGAAGGGGGGGACTAGGGATGCCTATGTCCCGAACACAGATACGCAGTATTTT.

This clonotype was detected ten times or more. The J gene is TRBJ2-2, the V gene TRBV12-3 or TRBV12-4; unclear D gene. The V end lost 2 bases, the J end lost 3 bases, and 10 bases lay between the germline ends. The CDR3 is made up of 15 amino acids. CDR3 residues: CASSLRQADTGELFF. The CDR3 DNA sequence: TGTGCCAGCAGTTTAAGGCAGGCAGACACCGGGGAGCTGTTTTTT.

The chain employs TRBV6-6 and TRBJ2-7, with 8 bases lining up with TRBD1. The V gene's germline CDR1 is MNHNY and CDR2 SVGAGI (reference sequence). Trimming took 4 bases from V and 6 from J; bases not matched to a gene: 5. CDR3 length: 13 amino acids. For the CDR3, the DNA is TGTGCCAGCAGTTCGACAGGGGTGGCCGAGCAGTACTTC. Translation: CASSSTGVAEQYF.

This clonotype was observed a handful of times. The chain has TRBV28 and TRBJ2-4; the D gene is possibly TRBD1 (5 bases). In germline, CDR1 is MDHEN, CDR2 SYDVKM. The ends were cut back, 2 bases at V and 3 bases at J, with 14 bases in the middle. There are 16 residues in the CDR3. The CDR3 here is CASSLDRYRFKNIQYF. The CDR3 nucleotides read TGTGCCAGCAGTTTAGACAGATATAGATTCAAAAACATTCAGTACTTC. Using reference TRBV28 and TRBJ2-4 for the parts outside the CDR3, the full variable domain is DVKVTQSSRYLVKRTGEKVFLECVQDMDHENMFWYRQDPGLGLRLIYFSYDVKMKEKGDIPEGYSVSREKKERFSLILESASTNQTSMYLCASSLDRYRFKNIQYFGAGTRLSVL.

The J gene is TRBJ2-7, the V gene TRBV5-1, with TRBD1 matching 9 bases. CDR3 length: 16 amino acids. CDR1 is SGHRS, CDR2 YFSETQ, per germline. V lost 3 bases, J lost 2 bases, and 9 bases stayed unmatched. CDR3 amino acids: CASSYQGQGSTYEQYF. CDR3 coding DNA: TGCGCCAGCAGCTACCAAGGACAGGGGAGTACCTACGAGCAGTACTTC.

The J gene is TRBJ1-1, the V gene TRBV28; 8 bases map to TRBD1. The CDR3 contains 15 residues. The junction had 17 bases not matched to a gene; V was cut back by 10 bases and J by 7 bases. Germline V gene lookup returns CDR1 MDHEN and CDR2 SYDVKM. The CDR3 coding sequence is TGTGCCACTCAGGGGGCGCGACCCTTCCCCGGTGAAGCTTTCTTT. It codes for CATQGARPFPGEAFF.